What follows describes a single T cell receptor beta chain. These data are taken from a study of blood T cell repertoires in COVID-19. At the level of the study: Both acute and convalescent COVID-19 samples were obtained from the United States, Italy and Spain. Nucleic acid was either cDNA or gDNA, and it came from T cells, B-cell-depleted T cells, or PBMCs.

The germline V gene has CDR1 LGHDT and CDR2 YNNKEL (reference sequence). V dropped 10 bases and J dropped 4; count of bases not matched to a gene: 8. The CDR3 extends over 14 amino acids. Authors' processing steps: The assay estimated nucleated cells by amplifying reference gene primers. TCRdb's copy holds only in-frame clones and misses some; the assay was immunoSEQ multiplex PCR. Clonal size and the V and J genes are those of that table, whereas D and trimming came from the DNA. The data hold about 74,000 clones, with 75% to 95% observed a single time. This chain links TRBV3-1 (or the pseudogene TRBV3-2) with TRBJ1-3; TRBD1 agrees at 9 bases. Sequencing was performed on peripheral blood. The TCR sequence derives from a woman between 55 and 75 years old with active COVID-19. CDR3 DNA: TGTGCCACCGGAGCCGGACAGGGGGGAAACACCATATATTTT. This codes for CATGAGQGGNTIYF.